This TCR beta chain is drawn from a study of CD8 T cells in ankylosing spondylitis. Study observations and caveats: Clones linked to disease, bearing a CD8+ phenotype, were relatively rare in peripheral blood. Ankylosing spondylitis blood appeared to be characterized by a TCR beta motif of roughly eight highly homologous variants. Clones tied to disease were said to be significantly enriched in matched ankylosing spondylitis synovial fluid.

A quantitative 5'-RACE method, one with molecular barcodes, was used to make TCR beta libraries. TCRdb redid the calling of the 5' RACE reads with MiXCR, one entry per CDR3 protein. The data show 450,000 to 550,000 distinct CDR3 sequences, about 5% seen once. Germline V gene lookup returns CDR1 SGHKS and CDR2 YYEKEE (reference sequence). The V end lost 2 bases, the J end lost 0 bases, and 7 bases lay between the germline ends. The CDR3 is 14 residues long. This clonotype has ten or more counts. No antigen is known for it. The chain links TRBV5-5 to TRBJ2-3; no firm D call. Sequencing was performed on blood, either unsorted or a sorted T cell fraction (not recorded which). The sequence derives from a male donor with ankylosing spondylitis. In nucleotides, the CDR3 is TGTGCCAGCAGCTTTGTCCCTAGCACAGATACGCAGTATTTT. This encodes CASSFVPSTDTQYF.